This T cell receptor beta chain was observed in a study of long-term antiretroviral therapy in people with HIV. Findings and limits, study-wide: Blood in the study was drawn between the mid-2000s and the late 2010s, possibly under older ART regimens, which may be less effective than current ones.

J was trimmed by 4 bases and V by 1 base; bases with no gene match: 14. Germline-derived CDR1 and CDR2 are SNHLY and FYNNEI. This CDR3 region has 18 residues. To note about this clone: The target antigen is unknown.

Per donor, a minimum of one pre-ART and a minimum of two post-ART PBMC samples were available. In each sample, 1-10 million cryopreserved PBMC were present before DNA extraction. They ran version v3.0 of the immunoSEQ assay at survey level. Repertoires were generated with immunoSEQ multiplex PCR, while TCRdb's copy carries only in-frame clones and drops some. The repertoire holds 25,000 to 30,000 clones, over 85% seen once, with roughly 6.7% in the top ten. The material sequenced was unsorted PBMCs, taken around 6.5 years after starting antiretroviral therapy. This TCR derives from a woman between 40 and 50 years old with HIV. This chain links TRBV2 with TRBJ2-7; 9 bases are a match to TRBD1. CDR3 residues: CASSEGGYSGQGRYEQYF. Here the CDR3 DNA reads TGTGCCAGCAGTGAAGGGGGATATTCGGGACAGGGTAGGTACGAGCAGTACTTC.